This T cell receptor (beta chain) was sequenced in a study of T cells in Graves' hyperthyroidism and ophthalmopathy. About the study: Before treatment of any kind, peripheral blood was taken at initial diagnosis.

Many counts were recorded for this clonotype. It was RNA transcripts that yielded the amplified TCR beta CDR3 regions. A first-round RT-PCR of the TCR CDR3 used the HTBI primer set. A single record per CDR3 protein comes from TCRdb applying MiXCR to the multiplex PCR reads. The top ten hold about 3.5% of the sample, which has some 650,000 distinct CDR3 sequences, roughly a sixth seen once. The TCR was taken from a woman aged 40 to 55 with Graves' ophthalmopathy. Sequenced: blood.

In DNA, the CDR3 is TGTGCCAGCAGCCAAGATGCCCGGGGCGCGTACACTGAAGCTTTCTTT. Protein: CASSQDARGAYTEAFF. The V and J genes are TRBV3-1 and TRBJ1-1; D perhaps matches TRBD1 (5 bases). The CDR3 spans 16 residues. CDR1 and CDR2 (germline): LGHDT, YNNKEL (reference sequence). V lost 0 bases and J lost 3, with 14 bases in between.